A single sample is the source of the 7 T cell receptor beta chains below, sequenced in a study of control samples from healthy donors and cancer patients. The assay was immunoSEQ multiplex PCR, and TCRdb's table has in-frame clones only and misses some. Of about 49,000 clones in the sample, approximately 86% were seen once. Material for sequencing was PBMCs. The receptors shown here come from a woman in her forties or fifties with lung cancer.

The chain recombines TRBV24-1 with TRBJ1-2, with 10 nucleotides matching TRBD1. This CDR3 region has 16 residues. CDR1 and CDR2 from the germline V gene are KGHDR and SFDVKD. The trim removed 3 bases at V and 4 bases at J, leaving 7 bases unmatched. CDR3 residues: CATSDPAGQGSYGYTF. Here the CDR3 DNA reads TGTGCCACCAGTGATCCGGCGGGACAGGGGTCCTATGGCTACACCTTC.

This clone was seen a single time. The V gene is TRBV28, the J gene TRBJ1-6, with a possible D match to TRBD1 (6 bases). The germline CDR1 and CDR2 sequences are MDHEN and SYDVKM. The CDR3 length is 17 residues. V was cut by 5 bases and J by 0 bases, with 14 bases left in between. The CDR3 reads CASSGTSMSSYNSPLHF. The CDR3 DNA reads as TGTGCCAGCAGTGGGACATCGATGAGCTCCTATAATTCACCCCTCCACTTT.

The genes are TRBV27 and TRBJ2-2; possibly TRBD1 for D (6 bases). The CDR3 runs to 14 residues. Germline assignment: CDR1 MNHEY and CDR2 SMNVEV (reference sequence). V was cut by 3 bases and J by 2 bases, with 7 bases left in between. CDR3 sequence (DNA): TGTGCCAGCAGTTTGGGGGCCAACACCGGGGAGCTGTTTTTT. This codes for CASSLGANTGELFF.

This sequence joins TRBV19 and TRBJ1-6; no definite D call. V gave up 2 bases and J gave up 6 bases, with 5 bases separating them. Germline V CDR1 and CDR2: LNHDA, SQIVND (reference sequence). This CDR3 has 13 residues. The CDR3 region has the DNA TGTGCCAGTAGTATAACGAGTAATTCACCCCTCCACTTT. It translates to CASSITSNSPLHF.

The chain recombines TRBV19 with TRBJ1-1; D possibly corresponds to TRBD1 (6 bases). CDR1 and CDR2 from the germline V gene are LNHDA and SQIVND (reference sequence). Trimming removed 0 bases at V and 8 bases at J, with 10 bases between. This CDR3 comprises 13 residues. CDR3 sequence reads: CASSIDGGIEAFF. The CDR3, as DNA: TGTGCCAGTAGTATAGATGGGGGCATAGAAGCTTTCTTT.

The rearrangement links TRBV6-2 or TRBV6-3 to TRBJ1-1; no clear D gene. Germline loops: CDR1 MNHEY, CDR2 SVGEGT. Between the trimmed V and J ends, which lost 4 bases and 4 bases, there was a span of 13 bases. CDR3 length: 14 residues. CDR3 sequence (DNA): TGTGCCAGCAGTTGGGATCCGACGGTCACTGAAGCTTTCTTT. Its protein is CASSWDPTVTEAFF.

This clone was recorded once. The CDR3 region has the DNA TGTGCCAGGGAAGGGGCTGGAAACACCATATATTTT. As protein: CAREGAGNTIYF. The chain has TRBV7-9 and TRBJ1-3; possible D gene TRBD1, 5 bases. Germline CDR1 SEHNR, CDR2 FQNEAQ (reference sequence). This CDR3 is built from 12 residues. V was clipped by 9 bases and J by 2 bases, with 8 bases between them.